These 9 T cell receptor beta chains originate from one sample sequenced in a study of blood T cell repertoires in COVID-19. Profiling relied on immunoSEQ multiplex PCR, and the TCRdb table lists in-frame clones only, not all of them. The sample shows 240,000 or so clones, more than 70% of them seen only once. Sequenced sample: peripheral blood. Receptors were obtained from an elderly man with acute or convalescent COVID-19.

The CDR3 region is CSVRQGQNTEAFF. The CDR3 nucleotides are TGCAGCGTCCGTCAGGGGCAGAACACTGAAGCTTTCTTT. The rearrangement joins TRBV29-1 to TRBJ1-1; tentatively, D is TRBD1 (6 bases). CDR1 is SQVTM and CDR2 is ANQGSEA in the germline V gene. Trimming took off 6 bases at V and 1 base at J, with 12 bases between the two ends. The CDR3 length is 13 residues.

The chain joins TRBV5-4 to TRBJ1-2, with TRBD1 matching 7 bases. Per the germline V gene, CDR1 is SGHNT and CDR2 is YYREEE (reference sequence). The CDR3 contains 12 residues. J was trimmed by 8 bases and V by 4 bases; bases with no gene match: 5. The CDR3 DNA reads TGTGCCAGCAGCGACAGGGAGCAGGGCTACACCTTC. This sequence encodes CASSDREQGYTF.

CDR3: CASSTGLPSAPQYF. As DNA, the CDR3 is TGTGCCAGCAGCACCGGACTGCCAAGCGCGCCCCAGTACTTC. The chain carries TRBV7-2 and TRBJ2-5; D is possibly TRBD2 (5 bases). The V gene's germline CDR1 is SGHTA and CDR2 FQGNSA. The V end was cut by 5 bases, the J end by 9 bases, with 19 bases between. The CDR3 totals 14 residues.

This chain connects TRBV5-1 to TRBJ2-5; D is unresolved. Per the germline V gene, CDR1 is SGHRS and CDR2 is YFSETQ. This CDR3 is built from 13 residues. The V end lost 0 bases, the J end lost 2 bases, and 5 bases lay between the germline ends. CDR3 residues: CASSLVQQETQYF. CDR3 DNA sequence: TGCGCCAGCAGCTTGGTACAGCAAGAGACCCAGTACTTC.

The chain carries TRBV4-1 and TRBJ2-1; 9 bases map to TRBD1. CDR3 length: 17 residues. CDR1 and CDR2 from the germline V gene are MGHRA and YSYEKL. Trimming took 3 bases from V and 3 from J; bases not matched to a gene: 9. The CDR3 sequence: CASSQTVDRGFYNEQFF. The CDR3 bases are TGCGCCAGCAGCCAGACGGTCGACAGGGGGTTCTACAATGAGCAGTTCTTC.

The V and J genes are TRBV7-9 and TRBJ2-3; D is unresolved. V lost 7 bases, J lost 4 bases, and 6 bases lay in between. Germline V gives CDR1 SEHNR, CDR2 FQNEAQ (reference sequence). This CDR3 comprises 11 residues. CDR3: CASTSSDTQYF. The CDR3 DNA reads TGTGCCAGCACCTCGTCAGATACGCAGTATTTT.

The chain is built from TRBV6-5 and TRBJ1-4; D is undetermined. This CDR3 spans 14 amino acids. Trimming pared 6 bases from V and 6 bases from J, leaving 14 bases between. In germline, CDR1 is MNHEY, CDR2 SVGAGI. The CDR3: CASRGGGEHEKLFF. The CDR3 DNA is TGTGCCAGCAGGGGTGGAGGAGAGCATGAAAAACTGTTTTTT.

This sequence joins TRBV24-1 and TRBJ2-3; 8 bases match TRBD1. This CDR3 is 15 amino acids long. Germline assignment: CDR1 KGHDR and CDR2 SFDVKD. The V and J ends lost 5 bases and 3 bases, in that order; junction bases with no gene match: 6. The CDR3 nucleotides are TGTGCCACCAGTGGGCAGGGGGCCGTGACAGATACGCAGTATTTT. This translates into CATSGQGAVTDTQYF.

J is TRBJ2-1 and V is TRBV10-1; no reliable D call. The V gene lost 6 bases and the J gene lost 8 bases, with 14 bases spanning the gap. The V gene's germline CDR1 is WNHNN and CDR2 SYGVQD (reference sequence). The CDR3 contains 13 residues. The CDR3 sequence is CASSATSRDEQFF. As DNA, the CDR3 is TGCGCCAGCAGCGCTACCTCACGCGATGAGCAGTTCTTC.